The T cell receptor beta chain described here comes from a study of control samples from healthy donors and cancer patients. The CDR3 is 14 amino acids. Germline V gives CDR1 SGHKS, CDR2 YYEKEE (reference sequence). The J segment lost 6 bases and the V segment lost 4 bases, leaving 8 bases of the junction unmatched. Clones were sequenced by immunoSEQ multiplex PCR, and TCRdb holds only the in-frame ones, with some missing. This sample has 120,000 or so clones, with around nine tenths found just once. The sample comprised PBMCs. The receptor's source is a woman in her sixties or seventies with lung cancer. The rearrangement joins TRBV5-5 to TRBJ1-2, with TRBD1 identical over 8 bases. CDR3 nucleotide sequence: TGTGCCAGCAGCCCGGACAGGGAAGATAATGGCTACACCTTC. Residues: CASSPDREDNGYTF.